Reported below is one T cell receptor beta chain. There are 16 residues in the CDR3. CDR1 and CDR2 from the germline V gene are MNHEY and SMNVEV (reference sequence). After removal of 6 bases from V and 2 bases from J, the junction contained 9 bases not matched to a gene. The data were obtained in a study of blood T cell repertoires in COVID-19. Study-wide background: Specimens from acute and convalescent COVID-19 originated in the United States, Italy and Spain.

Generated by immunoSEQ multiplex PCR, the TCRdb table keeps only in-frame clones and is missing some. Of about 300,000 clones listed, over 75% are singletons. The specimen was PBMCs or T cells enriched from blood (not recorded which). The clonotype originates from a woman under 40 who had recovered from COVID-19. The J gene is TRBJ2-3, the V gene TRBV27; the match to TRBD1 covers 9 bases. CDR3 DNA sequence: TGTGCCAGCAGCTCCCTCGGGACAGGGATCACAGATACGCAGTATTTT. This translates into CASSSLGTGITDTQYF.